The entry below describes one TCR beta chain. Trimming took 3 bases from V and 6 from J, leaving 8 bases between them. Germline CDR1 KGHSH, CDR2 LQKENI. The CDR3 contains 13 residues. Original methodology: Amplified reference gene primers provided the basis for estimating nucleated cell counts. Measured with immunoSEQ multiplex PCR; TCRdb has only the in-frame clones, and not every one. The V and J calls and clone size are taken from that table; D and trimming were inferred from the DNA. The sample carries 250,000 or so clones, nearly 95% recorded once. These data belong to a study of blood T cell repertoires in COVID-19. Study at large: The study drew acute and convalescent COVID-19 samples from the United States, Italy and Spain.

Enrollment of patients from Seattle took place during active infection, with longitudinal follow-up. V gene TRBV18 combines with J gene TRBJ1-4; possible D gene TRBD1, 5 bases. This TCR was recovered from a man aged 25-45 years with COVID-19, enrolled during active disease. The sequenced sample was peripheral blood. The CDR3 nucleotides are TGTGCCAGCTCACCTTCCAGGGATGAAAAACTGTTTTTT. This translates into CASSPSRDEKLFF.